This T cell receptor (beta chain) derives from a study of spatial heterogeneity in lung cancer (dated by TCRdb to the late 2010s). Concerning the study at large: Beta-chain transcripts were consistently detected in greater numbers than alpha-chain transcripts, which likely reflects a higher abundance of beta-chain transcripts. In non-small cell lung cancer, the study quantitatively compared TCR alpha and beta repertoires across several tumor regions, matched nontumor lung, and blood. At surgery, over 200 tumor regions, approximately 64 matched nontumor lung samples and 56 PBMC samples were TCR-sequenced for both alpha and beta chains. In the raw uncorrected reads, each unique combination of TCR and UMI appeared on average more than ten times. TCR repertoire features were related to nonsynonymous mutation counts determined by whole-exome sequencing of tumor tissue. On the study overall, not on this receptor specifically: Ubiquitous expanded tumor TCRs were detected in blood more often at tumor resection than at routine follow-up. Additional single-cell paired TCR alpha and beta sequencing was considered necessary to confirm, at a functional level, the hypothesis that regional TCRs recognize regional mutations.

To prepare the library, 5' RACE was applied. The reads were generated on a NextSeq 500. To allow correction of PCR and sequencing errors, the TCR library protocol tagged every TCR cDNA molecule with a unique molecular identifier. The published analysis was carried out like this. TCR identification, UMI-based error correction and CDR3 extraction were performed with Decombinator tools. TCRs above a frequency of 2 per 1,000, corresponding to the top 1% of the tumor frequency distribution, were defined as expanded. Each repertoire was subsampled 100 times to 5,000 TCRs, after which Renyi diversity was computed with the R vegan package. To build CDR3 similarity networks, amino acid triplet string-kernel similarity was used, and CDR3s were connected when their pairwise similarity was above 0.82. TCRdb redid the processing of the public reads, applying fastp at Q25 and MiXCR, and retained in-frame beta chains. Each entry is one CDR3 protein sequence, shown with its most common DNA and genes. It is TCRdb's table, rather than the study itself, that gives the V and J calls and clone size. The sample table contains almost 75,000 distinct CDR3 sequences; only one count was recorded for approximately 12% of them. The ten largest clones capture under 7.5% of the sample.

Notes on this clonotype: No cognate antigen has been identified for it. The record has no base qualities; no much larger clone is one base away.

The time point label here, explained by the study, means: sample taken at primary tumor resection. Without any cell sorting, TCR sequencing was performed on whole RNA extracted either from tumor and nontumor lung tissue or from cryopreserved PBMC samples. Samples were obtained from approximately 72 patients with early-stage, untreated non-small cell lung cancer from the lung TRACERx cohort. Patients were selected for TCR sequencing only if sufficient RNA was available from at least two tumor regions. V and J are truncated by 6 bases and 2 bases respectively, leaving an intervening sequence of 18 bases. Including the terminal cysteine and phenylalanine, the CDR3 comprises 16 residues. This entry keeps only the CDR3 DNA: 48 bases, framed from base 1.

Sequences were derived from PBMCs, sampled at surgery. The sequence was obtained from a male donor with early-stage non-small cell lung cancer. This receptor chain uses TRBV12-3 or TRBV12-4 and TRBJ2-3, with a weak D call of TRBD2 (6 bases match). CDR3 sequence: CASRQGDFSYTDTQYF. The nucleotide sequence is given as TGTGCCAGCAGGCAAGGGGACTTTTCGTACACAGATACGCAGTATTTT.